These 24 T cell receptor beta chains share one sample of origin, sequenced in a study of blood T cell repertoires in COVID-19. Sequenced by immunoSEQ multiplex PCR; TCRdb stores in-frame clones only, minus some. This sample has fewer than 100,000 clones; 91% occur once, and the top ten carry over 1.5%. Source material: peripheral blood. All receptors derive from a woman between 50 and 59 years old in a cohort sampled during active COVID-19.

The J gene is TRBJ1-2, the V gene TRBV29-1, with D unclear. The CDR3 is 15 amino acids. Germline CDR1 and CDR2: SQVTM and ANQGSEA. The germline V and J ends were trimmed by 4 bases and 1 base, with 16 bases remaining between them. The CDR3: CSVGNPGTLNYGYTF. CDR3 bases: TGCAGCGTTGGGAATCCGGGAACCCTTAACTATGGCTACACCTTC.

The chain couples TRBV19 to TRBJ1-4; D remains ambiguous. Germline lookup yields CDR1 LNHDA and CDR2 SQIVND (reference sequence). Trimming pared 7 bases from V and 10 bases from J, leaving 19 bases between. The length of the CDR3 is 14 residues. This CDR3 is CASMRDTGGGKLFF. The CDR3 DNA reads TGTGCCAGTATGCGGGATACCGGCGGCGGAAAACTGTTTTTT.

This clone was detected a few times. The rearrangement joins TRBV5-1 to TRBJ2-2; 8 nucleotides align to TRBD1. The CDR3 sequence is 14 residues long. V shed 2 bases and J 7 bases; nucleotides not matched to a gene: 4. From germline, CDR1 is SGHRS and CDR2 YFSETQ. CDR3 DNA sequence: TGCGCCAGCAGCTTAAGACAGGGGATCGGGGAGCTGTTTTTT. This translates into CASSLRQGIGELFF. The full variable domain, completed using reference TRBV5-1 and TRBJ2-2, is KAGVTQTPRYLIKTRGQQVTLSCSPISGHRSVSWYQQTPGQGLQFLFEYFSETQRNKGNFPGRFSGRQFSNSRSEMNVSTLELGDSALYLCASSLRQGIGELFFGEGSRLTVL.

The CDR3 reads CASSVGTGVGQPQHF. The DNA of the CDR3 is TGCGCCAGCAGCGTTGGGACAGGGGTCGGTCAGCCCCAGCATTTT. The chain has TRBV5-1 and TRBJ1-5, with 10 bases that match TRBD1. CDR1 is SGHRS, CDR2 YFSETQ, per germline. The length of the CDR3 is 15 residues. V shed 4 bases and J 6 bases; nucleotides not matched to a gene: 7.

The chain uses TRBV12-3 or TRBV12-4 and TRBJ2-1, with D possibly being TRBD2 (5 bases). Trimming pared 4 bases from V and 9 bases from J, leaving 10 bases between. The CDR3 loop spans 12 amino acids. The chain's CDR3 is CASSYTRTEQFF. In DNA, the CDR3 is TGTGCCAGCAGTTATACTAGGACTGAGCAGTTCTTC.

The chain joins TRBV5-4 to TRBJ1-1; 11 nucleotides align to TRBD1. The CDR3 contains 16 residues. CDR1 is SGHNT and CDR2 is YYREEE in the germline V gene (reference sequence). With 4 bases clipped from V and 3 bases from J, the junction kept 8 bases outside the gene matches. Here the CDR3 reads CASSLGQGVMDTEAFF. The CDR3 nucleotides are TGTGCCAGCAGCCTGGGACAGGGGGTCATGGACACTGAAGCTTTCTTT.

This chain joins TRBV7-8 and TRBJ2-4; 7 positions agree with TRBD2. The CDR3 runs to 14 residues. The V gene end was trimmed by 4 bases and the J gene end by 7 bases; junction bases not matched to a gene: 7. CDR1 and CDR2 (germline): SGHVS, FQNEAQ. Written as DNA, the CDR3 is TGTGCCAGCAGCTCTTACGGGGGAGGGAACATTCAGTACTTC. Its translation: CASSSYGGGNIQYF.

This chain joins TRBV5-1 and TRBJ1-5, with a tentative D call TRBD1 (6 bases). CDR3 length equals 13 residues. Trimming took 4 bases from V and 3 from J, leaving 8 bases between them. Germline V lookup: CDR1 SGHRS, CDR2 YFSETQ. CDR3 DNA sequence: TGCGCCAGCAGCCCAGGGGACAATCAGCCCCAGCATTTT. Amino acids: CASSPGDNQPQHF. The full variable domain, in which reference TRBV5-1 and TRBJ1-5 provide the parts outside the CDR3, is KAGVTQTPRYLIKTRGQQVTLSCSPISGHRSVSWYQQTPGQGLQFLFEYFSETQRNKGNFPGRFSGRQFSNSRSEMNVSTLELGDSALYLCASSPGDNQPQHFGDGTRLSIL.

The chain employs TRBV3-1 (or the pseudogene TRBV3-2) and TRBJ1-6, with 12 positions matching TRBD1. V shed 2 bases and J 2 bases; nucleotides not matched to a gene: 7. Germline values: CDR1 LGHDT, CDR2 YNNKEL (reference sequence). CDR3 size: 19 residues. The CDR3 coding sequence is TGTGCCAGCAGCCAAAAGATGGGACAGGGGGCTACCTATAATTCACCCCTCCACTTT. Amino acids: CASSQKMGQGATYNSPLHF.

With regard to this clone: At one boundary the junction diverges from the germline segment, which might be a read error. The V and J genes are TRBV24-1 and TRBJ2-2; a possible D gene is TRBD2 (5 bases). The germline gives CDR1 KGHDR, CDR2 SFDVKD. The length of the CDR3 is 16 residues. The CDR3 DNA sequence: TGTGCCACCAGTGATTCCGGGCCTCCGGAACACCGGGGAGCTGTTTTT. It codes for CATSDSGPPEHRGAVF.

The chain employs TRBV19 and TRBJ1-2; 9 bases match TRBD1. The CDR3 has 13 amino acids. The junction had 6 bases not matched to a gene; V was cut back by 5 bases and J by 8 bases. CDR1 and CDR2 (germline): LNHDA, SQIVND (reference sequence). The CDR3 DNA reads TGTGCCAGTAGTCCAACAGGGGGCTTAGGCTACACCTTC. This sequence encodes CASSPTGGLGYTF.

The chain uses TRBV6-5 and TRBJ1-2; maybe TRBD1 (6 bases). Germline loops: CDR1 MNHEY, CDR2 SVGAGI. The V and J ends lost 6 bases and 7 bases respectively, with 18 bases between them. This CDR3 has 14 residues. The CDR3 DNA reads TGTGCCAGCAGCCCCGGAGGGGGGGCGGTTGGCTACACCTTC. Amino acids: CASSPGGGAVGYTF.

This chain joins TRBV4-1 and TRBJ2-7, with D maybe TRBD2 (6 bases). CDR1 is MGHRA, CDR2 YSYEKL, per germline. The CDR3 totals 14 residues. The V end was cut by 1 base, the J end by 3 bases, with 10 bases between. The CDR3 protein is CASSQAREFYEQYF. The CDR3 DNA sequence: TGCGCCAGCAGCCAAGCCCGGGAGTTCTACGAGCAGTACTTC.

The rearrangement uses TRBV4-2 and TRBJ2-1; 14 bases match TRBD2. Germline CDR1 LGHNA, CDR2 YNFKEQ. The CDR3 is 20 residues long. V gave up 4 bases and J gave up 3 bases; unmatched junction bases: 14. The CDR3 nucleotides read TGTGCCAGCAGCCGGCAGGGACTAGCGGGAGTTTCGACTTTCTACAATGAGCAGTTCTTC. Translation: CASSRQGLAGVSTFYNEQFF.

V and J are TRBV10-3 and TRBJ1-2; TRBD1 agrees at 8 bases. Germline-derived CDR1 and CDR2 are ENHRY and SYGVKD. CDR3 length: 13 amino acids. V dropped 6 bases and J dropped 6; count of bases not matched to a gene: 6. CDR3 in DNA: TGTGCCATCAGGGACAGGGAGTCCGATGGCTACACCTTC. Its translation: CAIRDRESDGYTF.

This clone occurred a few times. The rearrangement links TRBV7-9 to TRBJ1-2; 11 bases are shared with TRBD1. CDR3 size: 17 residues. Germline V gene sequence: CDR1 SEHNR, CDR2 FQNEAQ (reference sequence). J lost 8 bases, V lost 4 bases, and 15 bases had no gene match. Written as DNA, the CDR3 is TGTGCCAGCAGCTCTGGACAGGGGGCAGGTCTGGCGGAAGGCTACACCTTC. It specifies CASSSGQGAGLAEGYTF.

The rearrangement links TRBV27 to TRBJ2-3, with D possibly being TRBD1 (5 bases). The CDR3 totals 13 residues. With 7 bases removed from V and 2 bases from J, the gap between germline ends came to 10 bases. The germline V gene encodes CDR1 MNHEY and CDR2 SMNVEV (reference sequence). Written as DNA, the CDR3 is TGTGCCAGCACCCAGGGCCCCACAGATACGCAGTATTTT. Translating it yields CASTQGPTDTQYF.

This rearrangement joins TRBV18 to TRBJ2-1, with 10 nucleotides matching TRBD2. The CDR3 spans 14 residues. Germline V lookup: CDR1 KGHSH, CDR2 LQKENI. V was clipped by 7 bases and J by 5 bases; unmatched bases: 5. In nucleotides, the CDR3 is TGTGCCAGCTTCCGGACTAGCGGAGACAATGAGCAGTTCTTC. It translates to CASFRTSGDNEQFF.

The chain uses TRBV11-3 and TRBJ2-1, with 10 positions matching TRBD2. The germline V gene has CDR1 SGHNT and CDR2 YENEEA. CDR3 length: 17 residues. V gave up 0 bases and J gave up 0 bases; unmatched junction bases: 2. The CDR3 DNA reads TGTGCCAGCAGCTTAGAAATAGCGGGAGGCTCCTACAATGAGCAGTTCTTC. It encodes CASSLEIAGGSYNEQFF.

The chain is built from TRBV5-5 and TRBJ2-2; 8 bases are shared with TRBD1. The ends lost 1 base at V and 5 bases at J; junction bases unmatched: 16. Per the germline V gene, CDR1 is SGHKS and CDR2 is YYEKEE (reference sequence). CDR3 size: 19 residues. Here the CDR3 reads CASSLLGPSWTGRTGELFF. The CDR3 bases are TGTGCCAGCAGCTTGTTAGGCCCGAGTTGGACAGGGCGAACCGGGGAGCTGTTTTTT.

The CDR3 protein is CASSRRGGDYGYTF. In DNA form, the CDR3 reads TGTGCCAGCAGCCGGAGGGGGGGGGACTATGGCTACACCTTC. The J gene is TRBJ1-2, the V gene TRBV5-4, with a weak D call TRBD1 (6 bases). V was trimmed by 4 bases and J by 3 bases, leaving 13 bases between them. The germline CDR1 and CDR2 sequences are SGHNT and YYREEE (reference sequence). The CDR3 is made up of 14 amino acids.

V usage is TRBV19 and J usage is TRBJ2-5; possible D gene TRBD1, 7 bases. The germline gives CDR1 LNHDA, CDR2 SQIVND (reference sequence). The CDR3 length is 15 residues. Deletions cut 4 bases from V and 5 bases from J, with 17 bases between. The CDR3 nucleotides are TGTGCCAGTAGTAATCCGGCAGGGGGGCGGGAGACCCAGTACTTC. It codes for CASSNPAGGRETQYF.

This chain connects TRBV5-4 to TRBJ1-2, with D tentatively TRBD1 (5 bases). The ends were cut back, 0 bases at V and 3 bases at J, with 6 bases in the middle. The CDR3 is 13 amino acids. Germline CDR1 SGHNT, CDR2 YYREEE (reference sequence). The CDR3 spells CASSLARDYGYTF. CDR3 bases: TGTGCCAGCAGCTTGGCCAGGGACTATGGCTACACCTTC.

The rearrangement links TRBV7-8 to TRBJ2-5; the match to TRBD1 covers 7 bases. Germline V gene data show CDR1 as SGHVS and CDR2 as FQNEAQ. V lost 4 bases and J lost 5; bases outside the gene matches: 10. The CDR3 covers 15 residues. The CDR3 DNA is TGTGCCAGCAGCTCGTTATTGACAGGGAGTGAGACCCAGTACTTC. This codes for CASSSLLTGSETQYF.